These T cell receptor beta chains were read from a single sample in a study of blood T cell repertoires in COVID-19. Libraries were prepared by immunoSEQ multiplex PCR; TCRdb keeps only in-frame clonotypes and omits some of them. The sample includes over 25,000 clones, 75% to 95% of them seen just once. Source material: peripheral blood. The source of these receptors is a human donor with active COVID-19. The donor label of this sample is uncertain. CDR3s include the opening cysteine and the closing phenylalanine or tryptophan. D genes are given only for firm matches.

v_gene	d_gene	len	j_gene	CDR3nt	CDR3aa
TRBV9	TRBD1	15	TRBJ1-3	TGTGCCAGCACCAGAACAGGGGGCGCCGGAAACACCATATATTTT	CASTRTGGAGNTIYF
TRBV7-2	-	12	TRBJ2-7	TGTGCCAGCAGCTTTAGATGGGCCGAGCAGTACTTC	CASSFRWAEQYF
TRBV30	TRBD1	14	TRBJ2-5	TGTGCCTGGGACCGGGACAGGGTTGAAAAGACCCAGTACTTC	CAWDRDRVEKTQYF
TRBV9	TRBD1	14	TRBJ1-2	TGTGCCAGCAGCGTAAAGGGGACAGAGTATGGCTACACCTTC	CASSVKGTEYGYTF
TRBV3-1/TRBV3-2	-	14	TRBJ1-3	TGTGCCAGCAGCCCAGTGGTCTCTGGAAACACCATATATTTT	CASSPVVSGNTIYF
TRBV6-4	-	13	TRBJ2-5	TGTGCCAGCAGTGTCGGACTGGGGGAGACCCAGTACTTC	CASSVGLGETQYF
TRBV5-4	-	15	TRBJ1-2	TGTGCCAGCAGCTTAGGTTCAGGGTCCATGGGAGGCTACACCTTC	CASSLGSGSMGGYTF
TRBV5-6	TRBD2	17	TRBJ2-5	TGTGCCAGCAGCTTGAGGGGTAGCGGGGGGGCCAGGGAGACCCAGTACTTC	CASSLRGSGGARETQYF
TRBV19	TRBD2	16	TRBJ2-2	TGTGCCACCCTCGCCGGGACTAGCGTTAACACCGGGGAGCTGTTTTTT	CATLAGTSVNTGELFF
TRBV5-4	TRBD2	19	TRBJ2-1	TGTGCCAGCAGCTCACCCTGGACTAGCGGGACGAGCTCCTACAATGAGCAGTTCTTC	CASSSPWTSGTSSYNEQFF
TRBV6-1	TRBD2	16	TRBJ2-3	TGTGCCAGCAGTGAATCCGGACTAGCGGACACAGATACGCAGTATTTT	CASSESGLADTDTQYF
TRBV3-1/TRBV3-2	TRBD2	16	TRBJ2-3	TGTGCCAGCAGCCAAGCCGGGACTAGCGGGGTGAATACGCAGTATTTT	CASSQAGTSGVNTQYF
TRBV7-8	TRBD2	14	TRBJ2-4	TGTGCCAGCAGCCCAGGACTAGCGGTAAACATTCAGTACTTC	CASSPGLAVNIQYF
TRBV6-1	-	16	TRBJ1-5	TGTGCCAGCAGTGAGCCAGGAGGCCTCCTCAATCAGCCCCAGCATTTT	CASSEPGGLLNQPQHF
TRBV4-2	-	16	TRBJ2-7	TGTGCCAGCAGCCAAGTATCGGGGAGGTCCGCCTACGAGCAGTACTTC	CASSQVSGRSAYEQYF
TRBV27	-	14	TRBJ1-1	TGTGCCACGACCCAGGTTGGGGGGGCCCGACGTGCTTTCTTT	CATTQVGGARRAFF
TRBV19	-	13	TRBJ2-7	TGTGCCAGTAGTATCACTGGGGCCTGGGAGCAGTACTTC	CASSITGAWEQYF
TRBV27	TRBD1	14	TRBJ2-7	TGTGCCAGCAGTTTGGGGACAGTGGCCTACGAGCAGTACTTC	CASSLGTVAYEQYF
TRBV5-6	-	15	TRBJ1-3	TGTGCCAGCAGCTTGCAGGGCGGCTCTGGAAACACCATATATTTT	CASSLQGGSGNTIYF
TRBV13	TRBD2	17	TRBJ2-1	TGTGCCAGCAGCCCTGTAGCGGGAGAGAGCCCCTACAATGAGCAGTTCTTC	CASSPVAGESPYNEQFF
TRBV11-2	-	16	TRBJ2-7	TGTGCCAGCAGCTTTTCTGTCGGGCGGGGCTCCTACGAGCAGTACTTC	CASSFSVGRGSYEQYF
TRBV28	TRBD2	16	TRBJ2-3	TGTGCCAGCAGTCTTATAAGCGGGAAAGGCACAGATACGCAGTATTTT	CASSLISGKGTDTQYF
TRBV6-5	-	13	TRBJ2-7	TGTGCCAGCAGGTGGACAGCAACCTACGAGCAGTACTTC	CASRWTATYEQYF